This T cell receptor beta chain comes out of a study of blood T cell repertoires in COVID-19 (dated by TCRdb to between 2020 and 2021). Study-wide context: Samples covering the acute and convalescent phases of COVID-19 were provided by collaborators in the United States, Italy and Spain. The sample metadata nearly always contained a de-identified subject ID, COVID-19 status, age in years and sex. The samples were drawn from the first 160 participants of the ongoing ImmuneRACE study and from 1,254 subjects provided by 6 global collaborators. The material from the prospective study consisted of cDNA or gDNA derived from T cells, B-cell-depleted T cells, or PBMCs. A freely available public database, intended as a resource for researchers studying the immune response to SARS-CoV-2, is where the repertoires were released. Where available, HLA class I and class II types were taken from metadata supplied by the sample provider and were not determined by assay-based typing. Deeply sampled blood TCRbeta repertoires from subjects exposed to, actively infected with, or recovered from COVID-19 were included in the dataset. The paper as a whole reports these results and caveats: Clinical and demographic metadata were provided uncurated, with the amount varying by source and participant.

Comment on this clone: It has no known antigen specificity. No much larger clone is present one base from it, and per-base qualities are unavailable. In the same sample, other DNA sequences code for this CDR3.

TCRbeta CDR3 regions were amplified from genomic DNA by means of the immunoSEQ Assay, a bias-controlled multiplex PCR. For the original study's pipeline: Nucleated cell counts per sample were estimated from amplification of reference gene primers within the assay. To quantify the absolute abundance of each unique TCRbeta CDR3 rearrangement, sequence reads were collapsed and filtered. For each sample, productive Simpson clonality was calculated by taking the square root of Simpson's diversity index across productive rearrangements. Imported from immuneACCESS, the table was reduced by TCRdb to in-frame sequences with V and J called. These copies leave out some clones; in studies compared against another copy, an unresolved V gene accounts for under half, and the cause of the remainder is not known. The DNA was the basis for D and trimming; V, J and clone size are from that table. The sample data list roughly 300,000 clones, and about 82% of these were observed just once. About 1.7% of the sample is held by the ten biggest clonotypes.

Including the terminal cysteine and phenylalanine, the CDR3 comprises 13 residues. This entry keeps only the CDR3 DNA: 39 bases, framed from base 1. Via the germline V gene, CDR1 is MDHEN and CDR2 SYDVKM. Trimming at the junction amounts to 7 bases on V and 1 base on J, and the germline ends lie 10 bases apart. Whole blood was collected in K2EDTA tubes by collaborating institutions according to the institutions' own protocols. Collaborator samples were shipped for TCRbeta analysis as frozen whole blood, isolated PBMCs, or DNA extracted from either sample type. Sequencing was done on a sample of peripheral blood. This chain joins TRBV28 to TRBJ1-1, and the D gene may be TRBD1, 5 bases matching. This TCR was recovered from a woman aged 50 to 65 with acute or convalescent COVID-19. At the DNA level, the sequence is TGTGCCAGCATTAAAAGGGGGAACACTGAAGCTTTCTTT. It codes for CASIKRGNTEAFF.